The entry below describes one TCR beta chain. This record belongs to a study of OX40 agonist ivuxolimab in advanced cancers. Looked up from germline, CDR1 is LNHNV and CDR2 is YYDKDF (reference sequence). After removal of 1 base from V and 0 bases from J, the junction contained 4 bases not matched to a gene. The CDR3 is made up of 17 amino acids. The protocol was immunoSEQ multiplex PCR, while the TCRdb copy is restricted to in-frame clones and leaves out a portion. This sample has tens of thousands of clones, with 88% found just once. The receptor comes from an adult with an advanced solid tumor such as melanoma, head and neck, liver or kidney cancer. This specimen consisted of CD4+ or CD8+ T cells sorted from blood, obtained in a trial of the OX40 agonist ivuxolimab. The chain couples TRBV15 to TRBJ2-7; 12 bases align to TRBD2. The CDR3: CATSRGLAGVSSYEQYF. CDR3 DNA sequence: TGTGCCACCAGCAGAGGACTAGCGGGAGTGTCCTCCTACGAGCAGTACTTC.